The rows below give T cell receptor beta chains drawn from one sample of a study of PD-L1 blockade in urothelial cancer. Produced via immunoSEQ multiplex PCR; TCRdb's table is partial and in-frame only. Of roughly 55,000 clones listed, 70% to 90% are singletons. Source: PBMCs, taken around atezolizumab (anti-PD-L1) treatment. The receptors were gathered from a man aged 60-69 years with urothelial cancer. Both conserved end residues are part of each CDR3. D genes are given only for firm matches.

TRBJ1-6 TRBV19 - CASSIEGLTPLHF
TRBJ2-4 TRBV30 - CAWSIGQGKNIQYF
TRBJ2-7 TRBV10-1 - CASSSSGTYEQYF
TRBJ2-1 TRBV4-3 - CASSQEASEAYNEQFF
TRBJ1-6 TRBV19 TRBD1 CASTPRTGGGNSPLHF
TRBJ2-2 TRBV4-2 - CASSQDIPGASGELFF
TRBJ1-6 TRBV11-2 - CASSEVGPSNSPLHF
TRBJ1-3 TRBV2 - CASSEALPQAASGNTIYF
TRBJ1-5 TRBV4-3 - CASSQDRLPDQPQHF
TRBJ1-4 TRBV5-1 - CASSFAYDINEKLFF